This record looks at one TCR beta chain sequence and its context. The target antigen is unknown. The data derive from a study of T-cell reconstitution after alpha-beta-depleted transplantation in children. Study-wide results and caveats: Newly produced T cells mostly accounted for T-cell counts and diversity one year post-transplant.

For TCRbeta, the library was prepared with unique molecular identifiers. TCRdb independently ran MiXCR on the PCR reads; one entry per CDR3 protein. The table lists 80,000 to 100,000 distinct CDR3 sequences, 20% to 30% of them singletons. V shed 4 bases and J 0 bases; nucleotides not matched to a gene: 3. The CDR3 totals 15 residues. Germline values: CDR1 DFQATT, CDR2 SNEGSKA (reference sequence). The sequencing used PBMCs, collected before TCRalphabeta/CD19-depleted stem cell transplant. This TCR derives from a boy under 10 years old with acute lymphoblastic leukemia, due to receive a stem cell transplant. The chain links TRBV20-1 to TRBJ2-2, with 9 nucleotides matching TRBD2. The CDR3 spells CSAKGTSPNTGELFF. The CDR3 region has the DNA TGCAGTGCTAAAGGGACTAGCCCGAACACCGGGGAGCTGTTTTTT.